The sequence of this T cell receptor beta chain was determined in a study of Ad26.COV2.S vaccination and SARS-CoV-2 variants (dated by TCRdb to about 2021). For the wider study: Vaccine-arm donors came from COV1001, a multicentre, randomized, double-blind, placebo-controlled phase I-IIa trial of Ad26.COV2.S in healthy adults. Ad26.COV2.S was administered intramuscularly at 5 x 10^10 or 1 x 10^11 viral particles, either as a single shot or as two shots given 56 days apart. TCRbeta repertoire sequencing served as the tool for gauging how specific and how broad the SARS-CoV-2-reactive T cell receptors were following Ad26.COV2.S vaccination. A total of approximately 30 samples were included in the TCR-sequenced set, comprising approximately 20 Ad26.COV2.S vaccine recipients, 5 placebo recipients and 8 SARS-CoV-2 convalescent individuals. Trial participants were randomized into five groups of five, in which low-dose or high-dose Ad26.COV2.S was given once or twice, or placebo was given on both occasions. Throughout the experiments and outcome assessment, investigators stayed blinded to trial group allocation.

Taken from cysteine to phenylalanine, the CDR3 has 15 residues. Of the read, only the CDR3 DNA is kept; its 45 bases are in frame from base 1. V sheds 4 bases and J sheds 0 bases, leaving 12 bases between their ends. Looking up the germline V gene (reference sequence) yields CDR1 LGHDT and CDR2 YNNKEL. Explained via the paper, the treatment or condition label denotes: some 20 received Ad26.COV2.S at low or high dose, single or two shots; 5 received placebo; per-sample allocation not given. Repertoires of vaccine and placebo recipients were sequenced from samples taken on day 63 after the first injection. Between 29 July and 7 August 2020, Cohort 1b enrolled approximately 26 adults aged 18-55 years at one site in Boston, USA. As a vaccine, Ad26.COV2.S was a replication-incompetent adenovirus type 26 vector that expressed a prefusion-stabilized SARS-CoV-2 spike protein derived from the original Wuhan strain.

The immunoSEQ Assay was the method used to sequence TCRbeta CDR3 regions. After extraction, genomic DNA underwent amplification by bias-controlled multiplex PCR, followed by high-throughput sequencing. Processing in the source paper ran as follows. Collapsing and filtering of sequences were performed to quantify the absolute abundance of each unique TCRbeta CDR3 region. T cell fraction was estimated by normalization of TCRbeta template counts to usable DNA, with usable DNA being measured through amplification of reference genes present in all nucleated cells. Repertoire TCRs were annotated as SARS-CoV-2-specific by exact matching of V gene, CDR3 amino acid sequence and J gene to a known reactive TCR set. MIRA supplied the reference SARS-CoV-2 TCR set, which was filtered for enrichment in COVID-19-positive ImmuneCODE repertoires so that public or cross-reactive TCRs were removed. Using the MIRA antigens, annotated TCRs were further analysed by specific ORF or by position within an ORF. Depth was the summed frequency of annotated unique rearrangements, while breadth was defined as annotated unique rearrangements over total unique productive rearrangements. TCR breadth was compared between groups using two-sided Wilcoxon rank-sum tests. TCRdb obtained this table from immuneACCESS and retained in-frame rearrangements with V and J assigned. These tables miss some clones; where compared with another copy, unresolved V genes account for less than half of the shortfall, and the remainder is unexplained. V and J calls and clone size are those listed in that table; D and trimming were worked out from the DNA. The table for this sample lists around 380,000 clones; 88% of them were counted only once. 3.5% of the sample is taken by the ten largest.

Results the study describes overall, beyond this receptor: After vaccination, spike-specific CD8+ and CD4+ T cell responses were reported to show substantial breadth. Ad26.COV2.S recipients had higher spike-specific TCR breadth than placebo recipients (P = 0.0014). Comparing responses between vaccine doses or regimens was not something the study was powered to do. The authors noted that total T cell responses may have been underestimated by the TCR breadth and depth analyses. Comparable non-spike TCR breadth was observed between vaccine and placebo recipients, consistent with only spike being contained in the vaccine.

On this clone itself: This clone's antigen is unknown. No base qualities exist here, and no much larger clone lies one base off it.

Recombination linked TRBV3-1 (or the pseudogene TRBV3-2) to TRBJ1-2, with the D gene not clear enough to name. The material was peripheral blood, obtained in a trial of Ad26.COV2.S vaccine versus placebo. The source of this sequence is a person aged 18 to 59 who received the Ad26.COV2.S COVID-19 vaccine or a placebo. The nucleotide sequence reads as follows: TGTGCCAGCAGCCCCGGGTATGGAACTAACTATGGCTACACCTTC. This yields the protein CASSPGYGTNYGYTF.